These 29 T cell receptor beta chains were all obtained from the same sample, sequenced in a study of shared clonotypes between healthy human individuals. TCRdb's table, derived via immunoSEQ multiplex PCR, lists solely in-frame clones and lacks some. The table includes about 1.1 million clones, roughly 77% detected once. The sequencing sample was made of memory CD4+ T cells from PBMCs. Subset denoted: CD45RA-negative fraction. The source of these receptors is a man younger than 35 in good health. Some clones in this sample may be carry-over from other donors' samples.

The chain employs TRBV1 and TRBJ2-3; the D call in the table, TRBD2, was not verified against the DNA. TRBV1 is flagged as a pseudogene. The length of the CDR3 is 16 residues. As DNA, the CDR3 is TGCACCAGCAGGCCTCGGGACTCCGTCGGGGCAGATACGCAGTATTTT. Translation: CTSRPRDSVGADTQYF.

The chain combines TRBV10-1 with TRBJ1-1, with D uncertain. Germline V gene data show CDR1 as WNHNN and CDR2 as SYGVQD (reference sequence). The CDR3 is 14 amino acids. Trimming removed 0 bases from V and 10 bases from J, with 15 bases in between. The CDR3 region is CASSESGRLGTAFF. The DNA for the CDR3 is TGCGCCAGCAGTGAGTCGGGCAGGTTGGGTACAGCTTTCTTT.

The CDR3, as DNA: TGTGCCAGCAGGTTAACAGGGGACTATGGCTACACCTTC. Translating gives CASRLTGDYGYTF. The V and J genes are TRBV6-1 and TRBJ1-2, with 7 nucleotides matching TRBD1. The CDR3 has 13 amino acids. Germline V lookup: CDR1 MNHNS, CDR2 SASEGT. The V gene end was trimmed by 6 bases and the J gene end by 3 bases; junction bases not matched to a gene: 4.

V gene TRBV30 combines with J gene TRBJ1-1; weak D call: TRBD1 (5 bases). Germline loops: CDR1 GTSNPN, CDR2 SVGIG (reference sequence). The CDR3 sequence is 14 residues long. Trimming stripped 4 bases from V and 0 bases from J, with 12 bases between. For the CDR3, the DNA is TGTGCCTGGATAATAGACAGCTTGAACACTGAAGCTTTCTTT. Amino acid sequence: CAWIIDSLNTEAFF.

This clone turned up a few times. The chain joins TRBV29-1 to TRBJ2-2; 9 bases match TRBD1. This CDR3 has 14 amino acids. CDR1 and CDR2 from the germline V gene are SQVTM and ANQGSEA. The V gene end was trimmed by 6 bases and the J gene end by 7 bases; junction bases not matched to a gene: 9. The CDR3 DNA is TGCAGCGTGTCACAGGGGGCGCGGCACGGGGAGCTGTTTTTT. This sequence encodes CSVSQGARHGELFF.

The chain uses TRBV15 and TRBJ2-2; D is unclear. V dropped 1 base and J dropped 5 bases, with 11 bases sitting between them. CDR1 LNHNV and CDR2 YYDKDF come from the germline V gene (reference sequence). This CDR3 contains 15 residues. The CDR3 is CATSRGTSRTGELFF. CDR3 DNA sequence: TGTGCCACCAGCAGAGGAACCTCTAGAACCGGGGAGCTGTTTTTT.

The chain is built from TRBV4-2 and TRBJ2-1, with TRBD2 matching 7 bases. The CDR3 is 19 residues long. J lost 0 bases, V lost 4 bases, and 15 bases had no gene match. CDR1 LGHNA and CDR2 YNFKEQ come from the germline V gene. CDR3: CASSPRFSAGAFSYNEQFF. CDR3 nucleotide sequence: TGTGCCAGCAGCCCAAGGTTCTCGGCGGGAGCATTCTCCTACAATGAGCAGTTCTTC.

V gene TRBV21-1 combines with J gene TRBJ2-2; the DNA was not used to check the table's D call, TRBD2. TRBV21-1 constitutes a pseudogene. This CDR3 is built from 18 residues. The CDR3 reads CASSKEAPAGGDTGELFF. In DNA form, the CDR3 reads TGTGCCAGCAGCAAAGAGGCCCCAGCGGGAGGGGACACCGGGGAGCTGTTTTTT.

The chain recombines TRBV15 with TRBJ1-2; D is possibly TRBD1 (5 bases). This CDR3 contains 15 residues. The V end was cut by 0 bases, the J end by 8 bases, with 16 bases between. Looked up from germline, CDR1 is LNHNV and CDR2 is YYDKDF (reference sequence). CDR3 amino acids: CATSRDPGRPGGYTF. In DNA, the CDR3 is TGTGCCACCAGCAGAGATCCGGGGCGGCCCGGGGGCTACACCTTC.

The chain carries TRBV7-3 and TRBJ1-2, with no clear D. This CDR3 spans 13 amino acids. V lost 5 bases, J lost 5 bases, and 12 bases lay in between. Germline CDR1 and CDR2: SGHTA and FQGTGA. CDR3 nucleotide sequence: TGTGCCAGCAGCCCACCTGGACTGTATGGCTACACCTTC. Its translation: CASSPPGLYGYTF.

This clone was seen a few times. This sequence joins TRBV7-2 and TRBJ2-5; 11 bases fit TRBD1. With V trimmed by 2 bases and J by 2 bases, 7 bases remained unmatched. Germline lookup yields CDR1 SGHTA and CDR2 FQGNSA. The CDR3 is 17 residues long. CDR3 nucleotides: TGTGCCAGCAGCTTATCCTCGGGGACAGGGGGACAAGAGACCCAGTACTTC. Its translation: CASSLSSGTGGQETQYF. The variable domain in full, completed from reference TRBV7-2 and TRBJ2-5, reads GAGVSQSPSNKVTEKGKDVELRCDPISGHTALYWYRQSLGQGLEFLIYFQGNSAPDKSGLPSDRFSAERTGGSVSTLTIQRTQQEDSAVYLCASSLSSGTGGQETQYFGPGTRLLVL.

The DNA of the CDR3 is TGTGCCAGCAGCTTAGAATGGGGGCCCGGGGAGCTGTTTTTT. It encodes CASSLEWGPGELFF. The rearrangement joins TRBV7-6 to TRBJ2-2; a possible D gene is TRBD1 (6 bases). This CDR3 has 14 residues. Trimming shortened V by 1 base and J by 6 bases, and 9 bases separated the two germline ends. Germline V gene data show CDR1 as SGHVS and CDR2 as FNYEAQ.

Worth noting for this clone: This sample includes further DNA sequences coding for the same CDR3. The chain links TRBV5-1 to TRBJ2-5, with D unresolved. The germline gives CDR1 SGHRS, CDR2 YFSETQ. V was pared by 2 bases and J by 5 bases, with 4 bases between. This CDR3 comprises 11 residues. Written as DNA, the CDR3 is TGCGCCAGCAGCTTCGCGGAGACCCAGTACTTC. Protein product: CASSFAETQYF. Full variable domain (remainder filled in from reference TRBV5-1 and TRBJ2-5): KAGVTQTPRYLIKTRGQQVTLSCSPISGHRSVSWYQQTPGQGLQFLFEYFSETQRNKGNFPGRFSGRQFSNSRSEMNVSTLELGDSALYLCASSFAETQYFGPGTRLLVL.

In its sample, this clone was seen a few times. The chain uses TRBV9 and TRBJ2-3; possibly TRBD2 for D (7 bases). The CDR3 spans 15 residues. Trimming cost V 5 bases and J 2 bases, with 15 bases left between them. Germline V CDR1 and CDR2: SGDLS, YYNGEE. CDR3 amino acids: CASSWSGGHTDTQYF. In nucleotides, the CDR3 is TGTGCCAGCAGTTGGTCCGGGGGGCACACAGATACGCAGTATTTT.

This chain uses TRBV6-7 with TRBJ2-5, with 14 bases fitting TRBD2. TRBV6-7 is flagged as an ORF with uncertain function. The J segment lost 0 bases and the V segment lost 8 bases, leaving 11 bases of the junction unmatched. The CDR3 has 18 residues. In DNA form, the CDR3 reads TGTGCCAGCGGCCATCCGGGACTAGCGGGAGAGTACCAAGAGACCCAGTACTTC. Its translation: CASGHPGLAGEYQETQYF.

V is TRBV2 and J is TRBJ2-7; D gene unclear. From germline, CDR1 is SNHLY and CDR2 FYNNEI. Trimming took off 2 bases at V and 2 bases at J, with 4 bases between the two ends. There are 12 residues in the CDR3. In DNA, the CDR3 is TGTGCCAGCAGTGAATGGACCTACGAGCAGTACTTC. Its protein is CASSEWTYEQYF. Based on the CDR3 plus reference TRBV2 and TRBJ2-7, the full variable domain is EPEVTQTPSHQVTQMGQEVILRCVPISNHLYFYWYRQILGQKVEFLVSFYNNEISEKSEIFDDQFSVERPDGSNFTLKIRSTKLEDSAMYFCASSEWTYEQYFGPGTRLTVT.

The chain couples TRBV14 to TRBJ2-6; TRBD2 aligns across 7 bases. Losses at the gene ends were 4 bases for V and 4 bases for J; bases not matched to a gene: 16. The CDR3 covers 19 residues. Germline V lookup: CDR1 SGHDN, CDR2 FVKESK. CDR3 region: CASSPLTGGRREGANVLTF. The DNA for the CDR3 is TGTGCCAGCAGCCCATTGACGGGGGGAAGACGCGAAGGGGCCAACGTCCTGACTTTC. Full variable domain (rest looked up from reference TRBV14 and TRBJ2-6): EAGVTQFPSHSVIEKGQTVTLRCDPISGHDNLYWYRRVMGKEIKFLLHFVKESKQDESGMPNNRFLAERTGGTYSTLKVQPAELEDSGVYFCASSPLTGGRREGANVLTFGAGSRLTVL.

V usage is TRBV28 and J usage is TRBJ1-4; D gene uncertain. V was shortened by 8 bases and J by 8 bases, with 6 bases between the two germline ends. The length of the CDR3 is 10 residues. Germline CDR1 is MDHEN and CDR2 is SYDVKM. The CDR3 bases are TGTGCCAGCCTAGGGGAAAAACTGTTTTTT. Its translation: CASLGEKLFF.

This clone was observed many times. The chain carries TRBV5-1 and TRBJ2-5, with 8 nucleotides matching TRBD2. The CDR3 length is 15 residues. Per germline, CDR1 SGHRS and CDR2 YFSETQ. With 5 bases clipped from V and 9 bases from J, the junction kept 15 bases outside the gene matches. The CDR3 nucleotides read TGCGCCAGCAGGGTGGTTACTAGCGGAAGAGAAGCCCAGTACTTC. Encoded protein: CASRVVTSGREAQYF.

This chain joins TRBV5-6 and TRBJ2-1, with TRBD2 identical over 7 bases. The CDR3 spans 15 residues. Germline V gene sequence: CDR1 SGHDT, CDR2 YYEEEE. J was trimmed by 4 bases and V by 2 bases; bases with no gene match: 6. CDR3 region: CASSFGQRGYNEQFF. In nucleotides, the CDR3 is TGTGCCAGCAGCTTCGGCCAGCGGGGATACAATGAGCAGTTCTTC.

CDR3 amino acids: CASSPGGTSGYEQYF. For the CDR3, the DNA is TGTGCCAGCAGCCCGGGGGGGACTAGCGGGTACGAGCAGTACTTC. The chain carries TRBV28 and TRBJ2-7; 12 bases line up with TRBD2. Germline CDR1 MDHEN, CDR2 SYDVKM. V shed 6 bases, J shed 4 bases, and the junction held 7 bases outside the gene matches. The CDR3 extends over 15 amino acids.

The chain joins TRBV9 to TRBJ2-2; D may match TRBD1 or TRBD2 (6 bases each). Trimming left V 0 bases short and J 4 bases short, with 13 bases between. Germline V CDR1 and CDR2: SGDLS, YYNGEE. There are 16 residues in the CDR3. The DNA of the CDR3 is TGTGCCAGCAGCGTAGACGGGAGAGGGGGCACCGGGGAGCTGTTTTTT. Translated, it gives CASSVDGRGGTGELFF.

The rearrangement links TRBV6-1 to TRBJ1-1; 8 nucleotides align to TRBD1. The CDR3 is made up of 15 amino acids. Germline CDR1 reads MNHNS; CDR2 reads SASEGT. The trim removed 2 bases at V and 0 bases at J, leaving 2 bases unmatched. This CDR3 is CASSEPRGLNTEAFF. The CDR3 nucleotides are TGTGCCAGCAGTGAACCCAGGGGGCTGAACACTGAAGCTTTCTTT.

The CDR3 DNA reads TGTGCCAGTAGTGTCACAGGTGGAGTAGGGGAGCAGTACTTC. Translated, it gives CASSVTGGVGEQYF. This chain uses TRBV19 with TRBJ2-7, with D tentatively TRBD1 (5 bases). This CDR3 has 14 residues. CDR1 is LNHDA, CDR2 SQIVND, per germline (reference sequence). The ends were cut back, 5 bases at V and 7 bases at J, with 18 bases in the middle.

Only a few counts were recorded for this clone. This chain uses TRBV14 with TRBJ1-2; D is ambiguous. V lost 4 bases to trimming and J lost 2 bases, with 8 bases between them. Germline V lookup: CDR1 SGHDN, CDR2 FVKESK. The CDR3 extends over 13 amino acids. CDR3 loop: CASSPDLNYGYTF. CDR3 DNA sequence: TGTGCCAGCAGCCCAGACTTGAACTATGGCTACACCTTC.

This clone was observed a handful of times. This chain links TRBV6-4 with TRBJ1-1, with D unresolved. This CDR3 contains 15 residues. CDR1 and CDR2 from the germline V gene are MRHNA and SNTAGT. V lost 0 bases to trimming and J lost 4 bases, with 12 bases between them. The chain's CDR3 is CASSDSLGWGTEAFF. CDR3 DNA sequence: TGTGCCAGCAGTGACTCGCTAGGGTGGGGCACTGAAGCTTTCTTT.

This chain connects TRBV7-9 to TRBJ2-5; D may correspond to TRBD1 or TRBD2 (5 bases each). The CDR3 is made up of 16 amino acids. Germline-derived CDR1 and CDR2 are SEHNR and FQNEAQ (reference sequence). Trimming took 1 base from V and 0 from J, leaving 12 bases between them. This CDR3 is CASSLGFGTDQETQYF. DNA for the CDR3: TGTGCCAGCAGCTTAGGATTCGGGACGGACCAAGAGACCCAGTACTTC.

The V call is TRBV5-6, the J call TRBJ2-3; D might be TRBD2 (6 bases). CDR1 SGHDT and CDR2 YYEEEE come from the germline V gene. V lost 3 bases to trimming and J lost 2 bases, with 16 bases between them. The CDR3 runs 16 residues. Here the CDR3 reads CASSWTGDSYTDTQYF. The CDR3 bases are TGTGCCAGCAGCTGGACGGGAGACTCATACACAGATACGCAGTATTTT.

This sequence joins TRBV29-1 and TRBJ2-1, with 10 bases matching TRBD1. J gave up 8 bases and V 6 bases, and 10 bases lay outside the gene matches. Germline-derived CDR1 and CDR2 are SQVTM and ANQGSEA. The CDR3 has 14 amino acids. The CDR3, as DNA: TGCAGCGTCGACAGGGGGCGCGGCGGCGATGAGCAGTTCTTC. Translation gives CSVDRGRGGDEQFF.